This paragraph covers one T cell receptor (beta chain) sequence. The antigen remains undetermined. Germline CDR1 SGHKS, CDR2 YYEKEE (reference sequence). V lost 2 bases, J lost 10 bases, and 10 bases lay in between. CDR3 length: 12 residues. This sample was taken from a study of cytomegalovirus exposure and HLA in healthy donors. Study-level results: In vitro, a few CMV-associated chains proved specific for CMV antigens. Reports showed the classifier diagnosing cytomegalovirus status with high specificity and sensitivity. Previous analysis showed most TCR beta V segments were productive about 90% or about 30% of the time.

The PCR made use of 60 Vbeta and 13 Jbeta primers. Original methodology: A later analysis tallied 87 million or so unique TCR beta chains, 10 million to 12 million of them shared. Assay: immunoSEQ multiplex PCR; the TCRdb copy retains only in-frame clones and omits some. The D gene and trimming were derived from the DNA, and the V and J assignments and clone size from that table. The sample contains about 150,000 clones, approximately 86% of which appear only once. The sample consisted of PBMCs. The source of this sequence is a woman between 50 and 59 years old in good health and CMV-seropositive. This chain uses TRBV5-5 with TRBJ2-1; D is perhaps TRBD1 (6 bases). The CDR3 reads CASSFRGREQFF. CDR3 in DNA: TGTGCCAGCAGCTTCAGGGGCCGGGAGCAGTTCTTC.